The present entry profiles one T cell receptor beta chain with its context. Other DNA sequences in the same sample also yield this CDR3. The sample comes from a study of blood T cell repertoires in COVID-19. About the study: The United States, Italy and Spain provided the acute and convalescent COVID-19 samples. From T cells, B-cell-depleted T cells, or PBMCs came the material, which was cDNA or gDNA.

In the source study's methods: Reference gene primers were amplified, and this amplification served to estimate nucleated cell counts. Sequenced by immunoSEQ multiplex PCR; TCRdb stores in-frame clones only, minus some. V, J and clone size derive from that table, while D and trimming were established from the DNA sequence. Of fewer than 400,000 clones in the sample, about 83% are singletons; the top ten hold 2.5% to 3.5%. The CDR3 has 12 residues. Trimming took off 6 bases at V and 3 bases at J, with 8 bases between the two ends. CDR1 MDHEN and CDR2 SYDVKM come from the germline V gene. V is TRBV28 and J is TRBJ1-2, with D tentatively TRBD1 (5 bases). Input material: peripheral blood. The receptor was isolated from a man aged 25 to 45 with active or convalescent COVID-19. The CDR3 nucleotides read TGTGCCAGCAGGCAGGGCTACTATGGCTACACCTTC. Encoded protein: CASRQGYYGYTF.